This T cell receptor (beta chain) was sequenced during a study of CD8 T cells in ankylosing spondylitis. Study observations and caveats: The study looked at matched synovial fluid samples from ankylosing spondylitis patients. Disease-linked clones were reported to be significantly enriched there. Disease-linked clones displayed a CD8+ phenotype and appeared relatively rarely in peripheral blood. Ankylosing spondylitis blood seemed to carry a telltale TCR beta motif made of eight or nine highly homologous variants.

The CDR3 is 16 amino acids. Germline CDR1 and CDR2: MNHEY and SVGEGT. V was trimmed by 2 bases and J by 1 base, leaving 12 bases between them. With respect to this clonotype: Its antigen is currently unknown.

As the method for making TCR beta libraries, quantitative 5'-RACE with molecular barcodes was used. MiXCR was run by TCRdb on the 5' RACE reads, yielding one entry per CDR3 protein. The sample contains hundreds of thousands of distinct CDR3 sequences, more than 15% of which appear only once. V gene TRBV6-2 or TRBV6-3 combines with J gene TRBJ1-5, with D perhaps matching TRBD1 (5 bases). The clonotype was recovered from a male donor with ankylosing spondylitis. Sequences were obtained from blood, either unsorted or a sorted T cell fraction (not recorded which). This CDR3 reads CASSYRGGPSNQPQHF. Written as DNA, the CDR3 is TGTGCCAGCAGTTACAGGGGTGGTCCAAGCAATCAGCCCCAGCATTTT.